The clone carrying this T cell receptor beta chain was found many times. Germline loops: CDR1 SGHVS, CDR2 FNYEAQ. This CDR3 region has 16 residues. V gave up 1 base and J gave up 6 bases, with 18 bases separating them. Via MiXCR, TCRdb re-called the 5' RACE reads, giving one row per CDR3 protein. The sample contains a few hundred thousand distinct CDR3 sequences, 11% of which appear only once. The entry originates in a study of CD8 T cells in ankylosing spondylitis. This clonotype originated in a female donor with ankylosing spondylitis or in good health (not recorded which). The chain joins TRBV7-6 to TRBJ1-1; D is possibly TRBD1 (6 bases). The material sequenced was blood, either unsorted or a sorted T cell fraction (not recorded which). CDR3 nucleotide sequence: TGTGCCAGCAGCTTAGTGATGGGACAACTGAGCCCTGAAGCTTTCTTT. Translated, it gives CASSLVMGQLSPEAFF.